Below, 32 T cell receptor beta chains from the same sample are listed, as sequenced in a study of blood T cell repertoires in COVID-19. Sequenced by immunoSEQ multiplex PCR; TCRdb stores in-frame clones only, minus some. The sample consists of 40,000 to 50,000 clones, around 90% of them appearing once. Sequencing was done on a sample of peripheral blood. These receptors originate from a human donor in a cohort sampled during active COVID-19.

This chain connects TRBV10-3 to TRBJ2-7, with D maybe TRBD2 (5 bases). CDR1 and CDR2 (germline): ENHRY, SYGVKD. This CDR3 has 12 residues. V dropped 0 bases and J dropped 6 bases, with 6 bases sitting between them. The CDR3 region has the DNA TGTGCCATCAGTGAGTCGAGGGCCGAGCAGTACTTC. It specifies CAISESRAEQYF.

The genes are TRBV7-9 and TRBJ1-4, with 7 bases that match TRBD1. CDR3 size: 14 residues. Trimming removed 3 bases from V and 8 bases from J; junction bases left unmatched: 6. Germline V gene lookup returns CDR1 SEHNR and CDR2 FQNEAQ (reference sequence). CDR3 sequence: CASSFKGAREKLFF. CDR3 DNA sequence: TGTGCCAGCAGCTTTAAGGGGGCAAGGGAAAAACTGTTTTTT.

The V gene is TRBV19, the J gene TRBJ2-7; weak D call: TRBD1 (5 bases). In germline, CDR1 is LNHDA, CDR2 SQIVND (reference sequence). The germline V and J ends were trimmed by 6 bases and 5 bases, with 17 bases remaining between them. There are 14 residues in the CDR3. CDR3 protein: CASSAGKWFDEQYF. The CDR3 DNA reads TGTGCCAGTAGCGCAGGGAAATGGTTCGACGAGCAGTACTTC. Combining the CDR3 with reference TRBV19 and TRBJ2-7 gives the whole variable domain DGGITQSPKYLFRKEGQNVTLSCEQNLNHDAMYWYRQDPGQGLRLIYYSQIVNDFQKGDIAEGYSVSREKKESFPLTVTSAQKNPTAFYLCASSAGKWFDEQYFGPGTRLTVT.

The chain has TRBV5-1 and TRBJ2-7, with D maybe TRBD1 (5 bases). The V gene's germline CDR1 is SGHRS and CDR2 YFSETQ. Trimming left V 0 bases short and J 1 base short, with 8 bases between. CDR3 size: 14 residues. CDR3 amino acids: CASSLVQESYEQYF. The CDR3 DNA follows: TGCGCCAGCAGCTTGGTACAGGAATCCTACGAGCAGTACTTC.

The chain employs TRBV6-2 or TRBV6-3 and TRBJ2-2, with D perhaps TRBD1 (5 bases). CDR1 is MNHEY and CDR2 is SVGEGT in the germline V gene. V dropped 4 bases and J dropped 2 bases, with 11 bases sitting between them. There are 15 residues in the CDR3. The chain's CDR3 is CASSFAGHNTGELFF. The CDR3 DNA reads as TGTGCCAGCAGTTTTGCCGGACACAACACCGGGGAGCTGTTTTTT.

DNA of the CDR3: TGTGCCAGCAGCCAGGACAGGGGGCGAGTAGGGACCGGGGAGCTGTTTTTT. It translates to CASSQDRGRVGTGELFF. V is TRBV7-3 and J is TRBJ2-2, with 11 bases aligning to TRBD1. CDR1 is SGHTA and CDR2 is FQGTGA in the germline V gene. This CDR3 spans 17 amino acids. V shed 5 bases and J 5 bases; nucleotides not matched to a gene: 10.

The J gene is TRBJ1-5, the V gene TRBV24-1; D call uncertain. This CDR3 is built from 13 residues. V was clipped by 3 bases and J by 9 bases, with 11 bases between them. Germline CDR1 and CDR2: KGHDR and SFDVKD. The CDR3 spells CATSDAWAGPQHF. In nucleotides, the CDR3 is TGTGCCACCAGTGATGCTTGGGCGGGGCCCCAGCATTTT.

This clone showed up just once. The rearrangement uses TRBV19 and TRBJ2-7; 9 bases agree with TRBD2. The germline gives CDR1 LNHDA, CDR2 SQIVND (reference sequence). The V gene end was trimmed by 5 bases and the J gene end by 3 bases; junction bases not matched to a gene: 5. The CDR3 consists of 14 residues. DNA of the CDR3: TGTGCCAGTAGTGTAAGACTAGCGGACTACGAGCAGTACTTC. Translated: CASSVRLADYEQYF. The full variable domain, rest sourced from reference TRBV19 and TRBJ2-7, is DGGITQSPKYLFRKEGQNVTLSCEQNLNHDAMYWYRQDPGQGLRLIYYSQIVNDFQKGDIAEGYSVSREKKESFPLTVTSAQKNPTAFYLCASSVRLADYEQYFGPGTRLTVT.

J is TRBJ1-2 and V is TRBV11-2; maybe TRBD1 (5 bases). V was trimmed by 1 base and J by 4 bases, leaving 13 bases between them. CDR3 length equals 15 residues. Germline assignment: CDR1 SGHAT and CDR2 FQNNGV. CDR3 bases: TGTGCCAGCAGCTTAGTATCTGGGGCGTTCTATGGCTACACCTTC. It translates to CASSLVSGAFYGYTF. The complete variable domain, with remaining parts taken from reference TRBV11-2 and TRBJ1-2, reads EAGVAQSPRYKIIEKRQSVAFWCNPISGHATLYWYQQILGQGPKLLIQFQNNGVVDDSQLPKDRFSAERLKGVDSTLKIQPAKLEDSAVYLCASSLVSGAFYGYTFGSGTRLTVV.

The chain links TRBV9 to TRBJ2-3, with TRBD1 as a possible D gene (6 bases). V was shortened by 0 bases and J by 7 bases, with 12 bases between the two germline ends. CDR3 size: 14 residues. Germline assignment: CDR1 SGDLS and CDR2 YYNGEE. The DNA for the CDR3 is TGTGCCAGCAGCGTAGATTTGACAGGCAATACGCAGTATTTT. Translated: CASSVDLTGNTQYF.

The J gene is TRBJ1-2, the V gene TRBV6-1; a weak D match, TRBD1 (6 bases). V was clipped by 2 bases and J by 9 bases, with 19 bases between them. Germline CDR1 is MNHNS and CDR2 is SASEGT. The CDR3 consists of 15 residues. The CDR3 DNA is TGTGCCAGCAGTGAATCATGGACAGCCTTATGGAGCTACACCTTC. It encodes CASSESWTALWSYTF.

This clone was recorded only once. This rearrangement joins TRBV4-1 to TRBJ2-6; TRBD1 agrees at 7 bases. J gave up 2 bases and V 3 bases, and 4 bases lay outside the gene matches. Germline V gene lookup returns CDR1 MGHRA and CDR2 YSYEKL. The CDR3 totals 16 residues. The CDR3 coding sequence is TGCGCCAGCAGCCAGCCCGGGACAGCTGGGGCCAACGTCCTGACTTTC. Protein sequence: CASSQPGTAGANVLTF.

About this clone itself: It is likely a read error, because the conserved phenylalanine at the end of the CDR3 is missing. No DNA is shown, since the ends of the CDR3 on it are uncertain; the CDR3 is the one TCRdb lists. The CDR3 reads CASPLTGGEGA. This sequence joins TRBV10-1 and TRBJ1-1; the D call TRBD1 from the table was never checked on the DNA. Germline CDR1 and CDR2: WNHNN and SYGVQD (reference sequence). The CDR3 length is 11 residues, termini included.

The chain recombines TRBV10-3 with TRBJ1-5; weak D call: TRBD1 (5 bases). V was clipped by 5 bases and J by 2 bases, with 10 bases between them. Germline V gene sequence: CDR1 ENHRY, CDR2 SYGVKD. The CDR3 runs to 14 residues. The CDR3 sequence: CAISKQGGNQPQHF. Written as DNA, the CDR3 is TGTGCCATCAGTAAGCAGGGTGGCAATCAGCCCCAGCATTTT.

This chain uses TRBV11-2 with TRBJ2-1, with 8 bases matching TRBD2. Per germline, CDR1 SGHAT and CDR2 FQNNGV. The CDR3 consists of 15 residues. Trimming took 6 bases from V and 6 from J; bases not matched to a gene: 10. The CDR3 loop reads CASRSPGLGFNEQFF. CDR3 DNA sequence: TGTGCCAGCAGATCTCCGGGACTAGGTTTCAATGAGCAGTTCTTC.

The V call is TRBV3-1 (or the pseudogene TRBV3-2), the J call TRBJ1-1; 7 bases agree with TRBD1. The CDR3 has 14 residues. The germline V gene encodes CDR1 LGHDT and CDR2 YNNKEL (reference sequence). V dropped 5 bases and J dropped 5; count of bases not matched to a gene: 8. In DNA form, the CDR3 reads TGTGCCAGCAGCTCAACAGGGGAAGGAACTGAAGCTTTCTTT. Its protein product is CASSSTGEGTEAFF.

CDR3 protein: CASSLGPGTSGRIGAYEQYF. The DNA of the CDR3 is TGCGCCAGCAGCCTTGGCCCCGGGACTAGCGGGAGAATTGGGGCCTACGAGCAGTACTTC. J is TRBJ2-7 and V is TRBV4-1, with 14 bases fitting TRBD2. CDR1 is MGHRA, CDR2 YSYEKL, per germline. V was pared by 4 bases and J by 2 bases, with 16 bases of the junction left unmatched. This CDR3 region has 20 residues.

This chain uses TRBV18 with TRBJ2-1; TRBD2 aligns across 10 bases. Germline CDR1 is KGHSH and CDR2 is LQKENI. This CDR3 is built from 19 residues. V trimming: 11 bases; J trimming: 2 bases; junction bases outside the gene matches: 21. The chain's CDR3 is CASNGTSGIRNYAYNEQFF. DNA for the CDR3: TGTGCCTCAAACGGAACTAGCGGGATCAGAAACTATGCCTACAATGAGCAGTTCTTC.

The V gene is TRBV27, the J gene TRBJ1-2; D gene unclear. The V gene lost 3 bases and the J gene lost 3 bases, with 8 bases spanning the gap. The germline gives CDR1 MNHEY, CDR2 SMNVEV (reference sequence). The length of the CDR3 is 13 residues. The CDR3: CASSFGPDYGYTF. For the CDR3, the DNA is TGTGCCAGCAGTTTCGGTCCCGACTATGGCTACACCTTC.

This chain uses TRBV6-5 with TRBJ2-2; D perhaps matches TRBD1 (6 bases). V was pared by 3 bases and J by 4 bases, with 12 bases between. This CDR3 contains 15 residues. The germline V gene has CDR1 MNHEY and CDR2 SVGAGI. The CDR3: CASSYWGRVTGELFF. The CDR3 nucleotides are TGTGCCAGCAGTTATTGGGGGCGGGTCACCGGGGAGCTGTTTTTT.

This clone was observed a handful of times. The CDR3: CASSQPRTGSGYTF. The CDR3, as DNA: TGTGCCAGCAGCCAACCCAGGACAGGGAGTGGCTACACCTTC. This chain uses TRBV4-2 with TRBJ1-2; 8 bases fit TRBD1. Trimming took 2 bases from V and 7 from J; bases not matched to a gene: 6. Germline V gene data show CDR1 as LGHNA and CDR2 as YNFKEQ. This CDR3 is built from 14 residues.

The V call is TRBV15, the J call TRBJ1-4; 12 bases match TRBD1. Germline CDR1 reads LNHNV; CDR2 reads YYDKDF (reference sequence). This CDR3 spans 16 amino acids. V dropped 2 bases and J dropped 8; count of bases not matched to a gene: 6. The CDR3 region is CATSRTTGTGGEKLFF. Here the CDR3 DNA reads TGTGCCACCAGCAGAACCACCGGGACAGGGGGCGAAAAACTGTTTTTT.

CDR3 DNA sequence: TGTGCCAGCAGCCAAGATCGGGAGTTGCCGAACACTGAAGCTTTCTTT. Its translation is CASSQDRELPNTEAFF. The chain carries TRBV3-1 (or the pseudogene TRBV3-2) and TRBJ1-1; D remains unclear. Germline V gene data show CDR1 as LGHDT and CDR2 as YNNKEL (reference sequence). Trimming removed 0 bases at V and 1 base at J, with 12 bases between. The CDR3 spans 16 residues.

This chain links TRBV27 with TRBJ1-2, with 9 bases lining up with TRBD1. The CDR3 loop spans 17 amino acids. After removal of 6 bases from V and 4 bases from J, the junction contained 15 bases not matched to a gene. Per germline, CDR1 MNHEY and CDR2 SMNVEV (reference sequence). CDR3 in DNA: TGTGCCAGCAGGTCCACAGGGGGCATATGGGGTAGCTATGGCTACACCTTC. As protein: CASRSTGGIWGSYGYTF.

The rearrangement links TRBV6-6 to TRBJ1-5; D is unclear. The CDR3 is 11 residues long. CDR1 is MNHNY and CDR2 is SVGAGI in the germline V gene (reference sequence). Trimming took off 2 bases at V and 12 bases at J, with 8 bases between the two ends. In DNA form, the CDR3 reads TGTGCCAGCAGTTACAGGGAGCTCCAGCATTTT. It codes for CASSYRELQHF.

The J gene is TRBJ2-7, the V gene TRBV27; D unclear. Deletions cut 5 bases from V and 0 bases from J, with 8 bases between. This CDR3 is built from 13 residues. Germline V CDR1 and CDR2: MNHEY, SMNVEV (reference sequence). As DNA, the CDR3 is TGTGCCAGCAGTCTACCTTCCTCCTACGAGCAGTACTTC. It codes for CASSLPSSYEQYF.

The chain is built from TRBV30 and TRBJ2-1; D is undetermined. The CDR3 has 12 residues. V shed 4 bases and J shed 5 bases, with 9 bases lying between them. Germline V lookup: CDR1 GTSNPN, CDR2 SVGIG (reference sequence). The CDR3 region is CAWKENHNEQFF. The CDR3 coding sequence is TGTGCCTGGAAGGAGAACCACAATGAGCAGTTCTTC.

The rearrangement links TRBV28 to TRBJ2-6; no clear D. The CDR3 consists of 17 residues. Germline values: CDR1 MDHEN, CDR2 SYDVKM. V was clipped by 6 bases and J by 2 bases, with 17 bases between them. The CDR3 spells CASSPQSSVTGANVLTF. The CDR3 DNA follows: TGTGCCAGCAGCCCCCAGTCATCAGTAACTGGGGCCAACGTCCTGACTTTC.

The DNA for the CDR3 is TGTGCCACCAGCAGGGATAGGGGGTGGGCGAGGGAGCAGTACTTC. It is translated as CATSRDRGWAREQYF. V usage is TRBV15 and J usage is TRBJ2-7; D possibly corresponds to TRBD1 (6 bases). Germline CDR1 and CDR2: LNHNV and YYDKDF (reference sequence). The CDR3 length is 15 residues. V was pared by 3 bases and J by 7 bases, with 19 bases between.

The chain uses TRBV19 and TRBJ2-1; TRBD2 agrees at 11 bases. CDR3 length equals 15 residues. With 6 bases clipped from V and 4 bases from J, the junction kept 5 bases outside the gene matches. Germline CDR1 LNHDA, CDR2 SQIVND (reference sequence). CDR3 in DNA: TGTGCCAGTAGACCGGGACTAGCGGATTACAATGAGCAGTTCTTC. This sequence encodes CASRPGLADYNEQFF.

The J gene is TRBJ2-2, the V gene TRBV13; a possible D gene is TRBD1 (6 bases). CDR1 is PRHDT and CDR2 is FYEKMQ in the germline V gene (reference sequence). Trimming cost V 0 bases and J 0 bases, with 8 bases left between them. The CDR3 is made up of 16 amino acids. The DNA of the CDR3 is TGTGCCAGCAGCTTAGGGGACAGAACGAACACCGGGGAGCTGTTTTTT. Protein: CASSLGDRTNTGELFF.

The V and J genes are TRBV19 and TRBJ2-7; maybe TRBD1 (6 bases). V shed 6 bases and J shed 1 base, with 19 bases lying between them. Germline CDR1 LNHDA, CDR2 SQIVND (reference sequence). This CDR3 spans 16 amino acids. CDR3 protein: CASSPFQGLRSYEQYF. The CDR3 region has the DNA TGTGCCAGTAGCCCTTTTCAGGGGCTAAGGTCCTACGAGCAGTACTTC.